One and the same sample provided the 29 T cell receptor beta chains below, sequenced in a study of tumor-infiltrating lymphocytes in localized non-small cell lung cancer. Sequencing used immunoSEQ multiplex PCR; TCRdb keeps in-frame clones, though not all of them. The sample carries 12,000 or so clones, 79% recorded once. Sequenced material: lung tumor tissue. These receptors were taken from a human donor with non-small cell lung cancer.

The DNA for the CDR3 is TGTGCCAGCAGTGATTCACCAGTCAACGTCCTGACTTTC. The encoded protein is CASSDSPVNVLTF. The rearrangement joins TRBV2 to TRBJ2-6, with D hard to call. The CDR3 totals 13 residues. The germline V gene has CDR1 SNHLY and CDR2 FYNNEI. V gave up 3 bases and J gave up 9 bases, with 9 bases separating them.

This rearrangement joins TRBV30 to TRBJ2-7, with a possible D match to TRBD1 (5 bases). Trimming took 3 bases from V and 5 from J, leaving 14 bases between them. The CDR3 is made up of 13 amino acids. The V gene's germline CDR1 is GTSNPN and CDR2 SVGIG (reference sequence). The CDR3 reads CAWRGVGVNEQYF. The CDR3 nucleotides are TGTGCCTGGAGAGGAGTAGGGGTGAACGAGCAGTACTTC.

The chain has TRBV7-2 and TRBJ2-7; 11 bases fit TRBD2. Per the germline V gene, CDR1 is SGHTA and CDR2 is FQGNSA. This CDR3 comprises 16 residues. After removal of 0 bases from V and 3 bases from J, the junction contained 4 bases not matched to a gene. The DNA for the CDR3 is TGTGCCAGCAGCTTAGCGTCGACTAGCGGGAACTACGAGCAGTACTTC. This encodes CASSLASTSGNYEQYF.

This chain's CDR3 is CASSGRGTSSGELFF. The CDR3 nucleotides are TGTGCCAGCAGTGGGCGCGGTACAAGTTCCGGGGAGCTGTTTTTT. The V and J genes are TRBV25-1 and TRBJ2-2; D is unresolved. V lost 4 bases and J lost 6, with 15 bases in between. Germline assignment: CDR1 MGHDK and CDR2 SYGVNS. The CDR3 extends over 15 amino acids. Full variable domain (rest looked up from reference TRBV25-1 and TRBJ2-2): EADIYQTPRYLVIGTGKKITLECSQTMGHDKMYWYQQDPGMELHLIHYSYGVNSTEKGDLSSESTVSRIRTEHFPLTLESARPSHTSQYLCASSGRGTSSGELFFGEGSRLTVL.

The CDR3 here is CSARSTGELFF. The CDR3 DNA sequence: TGCAGTGCTAGAAGCACCGGGGAGCTGTTTTTT. The V call is TRBV20-1, the J call TRBJ2-2, with D unresolved. Germline assignment: CDR1 DFQATT and CDR2 SNEGSKA (reference sequence). V lost 2 bases, J lost 4 bases, and 2 bases lay in between. CDR3 size: 11 residues.

The chain combines TRBV18 with TRBJ1-5; no firm D call. Trimming took off 2 bases at V and 0 bases at J, with 8 bases between the two ends. The V gene's germline CDR1 is KGHSH and CDR2 LQKENI. The CDR3 loop spans 15 amino acids. The CDR3 DNA reads as TGTGCCAGCTCACCAAACGCGCTTAGCAATCAGCCCCAGCATTTT. This encodes CASSPNALSNQPQHF.

The chain uses TRBV6-5 and TRBJ2-7, with TRBD1 matching over 11 bases. Germline CDR1 MNHEY, CDR2 SVGAGI. The CDR3 contains 15 residues. With V trimmed by 6 bases and J by 3 bases, 7 bases remained unmatched. DNA of the CDR3: TGTGCCAGCAGGATATTGGGACAGGGGGTCTACGAGCAGTACTTC. This codes for CASRILGQGVYEQYF.

The V call is TRBV5-8, the J call TRBJ1-5; D is perhaps TRBD1 (6 bases). The CDR3 totals 18 residues. V was shortened by 1 base and J by 0 bases, with 17 bases between the two germline ends. Germline CDR1 reads SGHTS; CDR2 reads YDEGEE. CDR3 DNA sequence: TGTGCCAGCAGCTTGCTCGGGGCAGGGGCGTATAGCAATCAGCCCCAGCATTTT. It yields the protein CASSLLGAGAYSNQPQHF.

The chain combines TRBV2 with TRBJ2-7, with D perhaps TRBD2 (7 bases). The CDR3 totals 15 residues. Germline values: CDR1 SNHLY, CDR2 FYNNEI. The V and J ends lost 2 bases and 3 bases respectively, with 14 bases between them. In DNA form, the CDR3 reads TGTGCCAGCAGTGAATTTGTGCGGGGGCTCTACGAGCAGTACTTC. This sequence encodes CASSEFVRGLYEQYF.

The rearrangement links TRBV2 to TRBJ1-2, with TRBD1 matching over 7 bases. The CDR3 length is 14 residues. V lost 0 bases to trimming and J lost 7 bases; unmatched junction nucleotides: 5. Germline CDR1 is SNHLY and CDR2 is FYNNEI. CDR3 in amino acids: CASSEAGGASGYTF. The DNA for the CDR3 is TGTGCCAGCAGTGAAGCAGGGGGCGCGAGTGGCTACACCTTC.

V is TRBV27 and J is TRBJ2-7; possible D gene TRBD2, 6 bases. The CDR3 is 14 residues long. V lost 2 bases, J lost 3 bases, and 11 bases lay in between. Germline loops: CDR1 MNHEY, CDR2 SMNVEV (reference sequence). DNA for the CDR3: TGTGCCAGCAGTTTACAGGGAGGAAACTACGAGCAGTACTTC. This gives the protein CASSLQGGNYEQYF.

This chain links TRBV7-2 with TRBJ2-5; unclear D gene. The CDR3 is 12 amino acids. The germline V gene has CDR1 SGHTA and CDR2 FQGNSA. The V end was cut by 5 bases, the J end by 5 bases, with 9 bases between. CDR3 nucleotide sequence: TGTGCCAGCAGCCCGCAGTGGGAGACCCAGTACTTC. Protein product: CASSPQWETQYF.

The chain carries TRBV19 and TRBJ1-2; D ambiguous. Per the germline V gene, CDR1 is LNHDA and CDR2 is SQIVND (reference sequence). The CDR3 contains 15 residues. V was pared by 3 bases and J by 4 bases, with 15 bases between. The CDR3 loop is CASSIRRARTYGYTF. The CDR3, as DNA: TGTGCCAGTAGTATCCGGCGGGCGAGGACCTATGGCTACACCTTC. The variable domain in full, completed from reference TRBV19 and TRBJ1-2, reads DGGITQSPKYLFRKEGQNVTLSCEQNLNHDAMYWYRQDPGQGLRLIYYSQIVNDFQKGDIAEGYSVSREKKESFPLTVTSAQKNPTAFYLCASSIRRARTYGYTFGSGTRLTVV.

The CDR3, as DNA: TGCGCCAGCAGCTTGGTAGGGGGCGCAAACACCGGGGAGCTGTTTTTT. This gives the protein CASSLVGGANTGELFF. This chain links TRBV5-1 with TRBJ2-2; 7 bases line up with TRBD1. The CDR3 is 16 amino acids. V shed 0 bases, J shed 2 bases, and the junction held 4 bases outside the gene matches. Germline CDR1 and CDR2: SGHRS and YFSETQ.

This sequence joins TRBV5-6 and TRBJ1-2; D not certain. V was pared by 3 bases and J by 0 bases, with 15 bases between. Germline V gene data show CDR1 as SGHDT and CDR2 as YYEEEE. The CDR3 runs 16 residues. The CDR3 DNA is TGTGCCAGCAGCTCCCTGAGACATCAATCTAACTATGGCTACACCTTC. Protein product: CASSSLRHQSNYGYTF.

The rearrangement joins TRBV7-2 to TRBJ1-2; 9 bases agree with TRBD1. This CDR3 spans 15 amino acids. Germline CDR1 reads SGHTA; CDR2 reads FQGNSA. V shed 5 bases and J 4 bases; nucleotides not matched to a gene: 8. The CDR3 bases are TGTGCCAGCAGCCAGGGACAGGGAACCCTCTATGGCTACACCTTC. It yields the protein CASSQGQGTLYGYTF.

The V and J genes are TRBV9 and TRBJ1-3, with 9 nucleotides matching TRBD1. The CDR3 runs to 14 residues. With 4 bases clipped from V and 7 bases from J, the junction kept 6 bases outside the gene matches. Germline loops: CDR1 SGDLS, CDR2 YYNGEE. The DNA of the CDR3 is TGTGCCAGCAGCCATTTGACAGGGGGGAACACCATATATTTT. Its translation is CASSHLTGGNTIYF.

The V gene is TRBV5-6, the J gene TRBJ2-1, with D possibly TRBD2 on 7 matching bases. The CDR3 consists of 18 residues. Trimming left V 4 bases short and J 0 bases short, with 20 bases between. Germline V gene data show CDR1 as SGHDT and CDR2 as YYEEEE. CDR3 protein: CASSPRGAGRTSYNEQFF. For the CDR3, the DNA is TGTGCCAGCAGCCCCCGGGGGGCCGGGAGAACCTCCTACAATGAGCAGTTCTTC.

This clone was picked up one time. V and J are TRBV5-1 and TRBJ2-1, with 11 bases matching TRBD2. Losses at the gene ends were 2 bases for V and 5 bases for J; bases not matched to a gene: 9. Germline CDR1 and CDR2: SGHRS and YFSETQ. The CDR3 is made up of 17 amino acids. The CDR3 protein is CASSFGHGTSGNNEQFF. The CDR3 DNA sequence: TGCGCCAGCAGCTTCGGGCATGGGACTAGCGGCAACAATGAGCAGTTCTTC.

V and J are TRBV27 and TRBJ1-1; D perhaps matches TRBD1 (5 bases). Per the germline V gene, CDR1 is MNHEY and CDR2 is SMNVEV (reference sequence). Trimming shortened V by 0 bases and J by 5 bases, and 13 bases separated the two germline ends. This CDR3 is built from 15 residues. Here the CDR3 DNA reads TGTGCCAGCAGTTTATCCCCTGGAGGGGTTACTGAAGCTTTCTTT. Translating it yields CASSLSPGGVTEAFF.

The CDR3 spells CASSLGRGRGTYGYTF. The CDR3 DNA follows: TGTGCCAGCAGCTTAGGTAGGGGGCGAGGCACCTATGGCTACACCTTC. This chain joins TRBV7-2 and TRBJ1-2, with 7 bases aligning to TRBD1. Germline loops: CDR1 SGHTA, CDR2 FQGNSA. With V trimmed by 1 base and J by 4 bases, 9 bases remained unmatched. The CDR3 has 16 residues.

This clone has only a few counts. The J gene is TRBJ1-2, the V gene TRBV6-5, with TRBD1 matching 9 bases. Germline assignment: CDR1 MNHEY and CDR2 SVGAGI. CDR3 length equals 14 residues. The V gene end was trimmed by 0 bases and the J gene end by 12 bases; junction bases not matched to a gene: 8. For the CDR3, the DNA is TGTGCCAGCAGTTACTCCAGACGGACAGGGGACCACACCTTC. This translates into CASSYSRRTGDHTF.

This sequence joins TRBV27 and TRBJ2-3; 8 bases line up with TRBD1. The J segment lost 8 bases and the V segment lost 3 bases, leaving 4 bases of the junction unmatched. Looked up from germline, CDR1 is MNHEY and CDR2 is SMNVEV (reference sequence). The CDR3 runs to 13 residues. The CDR3 nucleotides read TGTGCCAGCAGTTTTACAGGGGGTGGTACGCAGTATTTT. Translation gives CASSFTGGGTQYF.

The chain joins TRBV7-2 to TRBJ1-2; D is undetermined. The CDR3 spans 12 residues. V lost 3 bases and J lost 4, with 6 bases in between. CDR1 is SGHTA, CDR2 FQGNSA, per germline. The CDR3 spells CASSLRTYGYTF. The CDR3 bases are TGTGCCAGCAGCTTGAGGACCTATGGCTACACCTTC.

Worth noting for this clone: At the DNA level, this CDR3 is encoded by other sequences in the same sample as well. The V and J genes are TRBV7-2 and TRBJ1-2; 7 bases are shared with TRBD1. The CDR3 covers 15 residues. The germline CDR1 and CDR2 sequences are SGHTA and FQGNSA. Trimming cost V 2 bases and J 2 bases; bases outside gene matches: 5. The CDR3 loop is CASSLPGGINYGYTF. The CDR3 DNA reads TGTGCCAGCAGCTTACCAGGGGGGATCAACTATGGCTACACCTTC.

The chain carries TRBV6-1 and TRBJ1-6; 10 bases are shared with TRBD1. There are 15 residues in the CDR3. V was pared by 2 bases and J by 8 bases, with 3 bases of the junction left unmatched. Per the germline V gene, CDR1 is MNHNS and CDR2 is SASEGT. The CDR3 region is CASSERGQGDSPLHF. CDR3 coding DNA: TGTGCCAGCAGTGAAAGAGGACAGGGGGATTCACCCCTCCACTTT.

By sample fraction, this clone is large. This chain connects TRBV19 to TRBJ2-2, with TRBD1 identical over 10 bases. Germline-derived CDR1 and CDR2 are LNHDA and SQIVND (reference sequence). The CDR3 is 15 amino acids. V gave up 8 bases and J gave up 5 bases; unmatched junction bases: 8. DNA for the CDR3: TGTGCCAGTCGGAGGACAGGGGGTTTGACCGGGGAGCTGTTTTTT. It is translated as CASRRTGGLTGELFF.

In DNA, the CDR3 is TGTGCCAGTAGTATAGCGGGGTTAATAGTAGAGTACCTGCCGCGCAATGAGCAGTTCTTC. This gives the protein CASSIAGLIVEYLPRNEQFF. The rearrangement links TRBV19 to TRBJ2-1, with D possibly being TRBD2 (5 bases). Germline assignment: CDR1 LNHDA and CDR2 SQIVND (reference sequence). Trimming cost V 1 base and J 6 bases, with 28 bases left between them. The CDR3 length is 20 residues.

This clone was observed once. The J gene is TRBJ2-1, the V gene TRBV11-2, with D uncertain. This CDR3 contains 16 residues. V lost 0 bases, J lost 6 bases, and 15 bases lay in between. The germline gives CDR1 SGHAT, CDR2 FQNNGV. This chain's CDR3 is CASSLEVLGFANEQFF. The DNA for the CDR3 is TGTGCCAGCAGCTTAGAAGTTCTGGGCTTCGCCAATGAGCAGTTCTTC.